This TCR beta chain was observed in a study of cytomegalovirus exposure and HLA in healthy donors. Study-level points and caveats: The authors considered a cluster of highly shared sequence variants likely to be a sequencing artifact. Diagnosis of cytomegalovirus status made by the classifier reportedly showed high specificity and sensitivity.

Remarks on this clone: The antigen remains unidentified.

PCR used 60 Vbeta primers and 13 Jbeta primers. Repertoires were generated with immunoSEQ multiplex PCR, while TCRdb's copy carries only in-frame clones and drops some. The sample lists around 150,000 clones; around 68% were seen once. Sequencing was performed on PBMCs. This receptor was obtained from a woman between 35 and 50 years old in good health and CMV-seropositive.

The CDR3 protein is CASSPGGEPGNTIYF. In nucleotides, the CDR3 is TGTGCCAGCTCACCCGGAGGGGAACCTGGAAACACCATATATTTT. The chain has TRBV18 and TRBJ1-3; possible D gene TRBD1, 5 bases. CDR1 and CDR2 from the germline V gene are KGHSH and LQKENI. The CDR3 contains 15 residues. V was clipped by 3 bases and J by 2 bases, with 11 bases between them.